The rows below give T cell receptor beta chains drawn from one sample of a study of blood T cell repertoires in COVID-19. The protocol was immunoSEQ multiplex PCR, while the TCRdb copy is restricted to in-frame clones and leaves out a portion. The sample lists over 45,000 clones, 75% to 85% occurring once. Sequenced: peripheral blood. The receptors originated from a man between 60 and 70 years old with acute or convalescent COVID-19. CDR3s include the opening cysteine and the closing phenylalanine or tryptophan. The D gene is left open where the match is weak. Only some rows state a clone size, as once, few, many or a class for expanded clones.

d_gene	j_gene	v_gene	abundance	CDR3nt	CDR3aa
.	TRBJ2-7	TRBV19	.	TGTGCCAGTAGTATAGACGCGGTAACCTACGAGCAGTACTTC	CASSIDAVTYEQYF
.	TRBJ1-2	TRBV2	.	TGTGCCAGCAAAAGGGGTGGCTACACCTTC	CASKRGGYTF
TRBD1	TRBJ2-7	TRBV6-1	medium-sized	TGTGCCAGCAGTGAAGCGCTGGGGACAGGGTCCTACGAGCAGTACTTC	CASSEALGTGSYEQYF
.	TRBJ2-7	TRBV24-1	.	TGTGCCACCAGTGATTTCAGGAGGGGCTTCAGGTCCTACGAGCAGTACTTC	CATSDFRRGFRSYEQYF
.	TRBJ1-5	TRBV2	.	TGTGCCAGCAGTTCACAGGGAAGCAATCAGCCCCAGCATTTT	CASSSQGSNQPQHF
.	TRBJ2-2	TRBV27	.	TGTGCCAGCAGTTTCTTTGGGCTAGCCTCCGGGGAGCTGTTTTTT	CASSFFGLASGELFF
.	TRBJ1-4	TRBV7-8	.	TGTGCCAGCAGCACAGGGTACGGTGAAAAACTGTTTTTT	CASSTGYGEKLFF
TRBD1	TRBJ1-4	TRBV14	.	TGTGCCAGCAGCCAAGGAGGGGGACAGGGAACGAGAAAACTGTTTTTT	CASSQGGGQGTRKLFF
.	TRBJ2-5	TRBV20-1	.	TGCAGTGCTAGGGGCCTAGAGACCCAGTACTTC	CSARGLETQYF
.	TRBJ2-5	TRBV7-3	.	TGTGCCAGCAGCCCCAGTTCGGGGAGAAAGACCCAGTACTTC	CASSPSSGRKTQYF
.	TRBJ2-3	TRBV19	.	TGTGCCAGTAGCCCACTACGGGTCAGCACAGATACGCAGTATTTT	CASSPLRVSTDTQYF
TRBD2	TRBJ2-2	TRBV13	.	TGTGCCAGCAGCCACCTGACTAGCGGGGGGCCCGGGGAGCTGTTTTTT	CASSHLTSGGPGELFF
.	TRBJ1-2	TRBV5-1	.	TGCGCCAGCAGCTTGTCGGTTGTCTCTGGCTACACCTTC	CASSLSVVSGYTF
.	TRBJ2-3	TRBV5-1	.	TGCGCCAGCAGCATCGTTACCGGAGTAGATACGCAGTATTTT	CASSIVTGVDTQYF
TRBD2	TRBJ2-7	TRBV6-5	.	TGTGCCACACAACGGACTAGAACAAGGTACGAGCAGTACTTC	CATQRTRTRYEQYF
TRBD2	TRBJ2-3	TRBV6-4	medium-sized	TGTGCCAGCAGTGACTCGGTGACTAGCGGGGGGACAGATACGCAGTATTTT	CASSDSVTSGGTDTQYF
.	TRBJ2-5	TRBV10-3	once	TGTGCCATCACCCGCACCCTACAAGAGACCCAGTACTTC	CAITRTLQETQYF
.	TRBJ1-3	TRBV18	.	TGTGCCAGCTCAGACAGCTCTGGAAACACCATATATTTT	CASSDSSGNTIYF
TRBD2	TRBJ2-3	TRBV24-1	.	TGTGCCACCAGTGGCTCCGGGACTAGCTCCTCTAGCACAGATACGCAGTATTTT	CATSGSGTSSSSTDTQYF
TRBD2	TRBJ2-7	TRBV7-9	.	TGTGCCAGCAGCCCCTCCAGCGGGGGGGCCTACGAGCAGTACTTC	CASSPSSGGAYEQYF
.	TRBJ1-4	TRBV5-4	.	TGTGCCAGCAGCCCCTCCGCAACTAATGAAAAACTGTTTTTT	CASSPSATNEKLFF
.	TRBJ1-1	TRBV6-5	.	TGTGCCAGCACGGGGGGGATGAACACTGAAGCTTTCTTT	CASTGGMNTEAFF
.	TRBJ1-5	TRBV6-5	.	TGTGCCAGCAGCGTTCAGACAGGACTTAATCAGCCCCAGCATTTT	CASSVQTGLNQPQHF
.	TRBJ2-1	TRBV6-1	.	TGTGCCAGCAGTGAACTTTCGACAGGACCCACCTACAATGAGCAGTTCTTC	CASSELSTGPTYNEQFF
.	TRBJ1-4	TRBV3-1/TRBV3-2	.	TGTGCCAGCAGCCGCGGCCTGGTGGGGGGGAAGAATGAAAAACTGTTTTTT	CASSRGLVGGKNEKLFF
.	TRBJ2-2	TRBV11-3	.	TGTGCCAGCAGCGGCAATATTGCGAACACCGGGGAGCTGTTTTTT	CASSGNIANTGELFF
TRBD1	TRBJ2-3	TRBV5-5	.	TGTGCCAGCAGCCCAGGACAGGGGGCTAGCACAGATACGCAGTATTTT	CASSPGQGASTDTQYF
TRBD2	TRBJ2-3	TRBV11-1	.	TGTGCCAGCAGCTTCTGGCGGGGGGGCACAGATACGCAGTATTTT	CASSFWRGGTDTQYF
.	TRBJ1-4	TRBV30	.	TGTGCCTGGAGTACCCGGGACTTCGAAGAAAAACTGTTTTTT	CAWSTRDFEEKLFF
TRBD2	TRBJ2-3	TRBV7-2	.	TGTGCCAGCAGCTTAGGAGCTAGCGGGGGCACAGATACGCAGTATTTT	CASSLGASGGTDTQYF
TRBD2	TRBJ2-1	TRBV7-7	.	TGTGCTAGCAGCTCAGCGGGGGGGCCAAACAATGAGCAGTTCTTC	CASSSAGGPNNEQFF
TRBD1	TRBJ2-6	TRBV7-2	.	TGTGCCAGCAGCTTAGGGGACAGGGTAGTCTCTGGGGCCAACGTCCTGACTTTC	CASSLGDRVVSGANVLTF
TRBD1	TRBJ1-5	TRBV6-5	.	TGTGCCAGCAGGGGACAGGGTAGTCAGCCCCAGCATTTT	CASRGQGSQPQHF
.	TRBJ2-1	TRBV3-1/TRBV3-2	.	TGTGCCAGCAGCCTGCGGCGGCTGTACAGGGCCCATGAGCAGTTCTTC	CASSLRRLYRAHEQFF
TRBD1	TRBJ1-1	TRBV10-3	.	TGTGCCATCAGTGGACAGGGTTATACTGAAGCTTTCTTT	CAISGQGYTEAFF
.	TRBJ2-5	TRBV9	.	TGTGCCAGCAGCGTAGTCGGCGGGCCCCAAGAGACCCAGTACTTC	CASSVVGGPQETQYF
.	TRBJ2-2	TRBV5-1	.	TGCGCCAGCAGTCGGGACATAAGCGCCGGGGAGCTGTTTTTT	CASSRDISAGELFF
.	TRBJ1-3	TRBV19	.	TGTGCCAGTAGTATTAGTACACAGAGACCTTCTGGAAACACCATATATTTT	CASSISTQRPSGNTIYF